These 25 T cell receptor beta chains came from one sample sequenced in a study of spatial heterogeneity in lung cancer. Whole-study results and caveats: Tumor mutation counts were tracked by expanded intratumoral alpha and beta TCR counts.

MiXCR, applied by TCRdb to the 5' RACE reads, yields one record per CDR3 protein. The data show approximately 13,000 distinct CDR3 sequences, with 5.1% seen just once and approximately 25% held by the top ten. As for time point: sample taken at primary tumor resection. Antigens for these TCRs are unknown. The material was lung tumor tissue, obtained at surgery. The origin of the receptors is a male donor with early-stage non-small cell lung cancer.

This clonotype was seen at least ten times. This beta chain turned up in a library designed for alpha chains; as an off-target read, its abundance says little. This chain joins TRBV2 and TRBJ2-3; no reliable D call. V was trimmed by 3 bases and J by 2 bases, leaving 9 bases between them. The V gene's germline CDR1 is SNHLY and CDR2 FYNNEI. The CDR3 length is 14 residues. The CDR3, as DNA: TGTGCCAGCAGTGAGCTAGGGTACACAGATACGCAGTATTTT. Its translation: CASSELGYTDTQYF.

This clonotype showed up just a few times. The size of this beta chain means little, since it is a stray read in a library made for alpha chains. This chain connects TRBV11-1 to TRBJ2-2; D remains unclear. V lost 5 bases to trimming and J lost 6 bases, with 10 bases between them. The CDR3 runs to 13 residues. Looked up from germline, CDR1 is SGHAT and CDR2 is FQDESV (reference sequence). The CDR3 protein is CASSRSDPGELFF. In DNA, the CDR3 is TGTGCCAGCAGCCGGAGCGACCCCGGGGAGCTGTTTTTT. Based on the CDR3 plus reference TRBV11-1 and TRBJ2-2, the full variable domain is EAEVAQSPRYKITEKSQAVAFWCDPISGHATLYWYRQILGQGPELLVQFQDESVVDDSQLPKDRFSAERLKGVDSTLKIQPAELGDSAMYLCASSRSDPGELFFGEGSRLTVL.

Of note for this clonotype: This beta chain is a stray read from a library made for alpha chains; its abundance is not meaningful. The chain uses TRBV18 and TRBJ1-4; D perhaps matches TRBD1 (5 bases). Germline V lookup: CDR1 KGHSH, CDR2 LQKENI. V was cut by 5 bases and J by 8 bases, with 15 bases left in between. The CDR3 is 14 amino acids. Here the CDR3 DNA reads TGTGCCAGCTCATCCTCACCTCGGGACGAAAAACTGTTTTTT. Protein: CASSSSPRDEKLFF.

Turning to this clonotype: Found in a library prepared for alpha chains, this beta chain is an off-target read, and its abundance has little meaning. This CDR3 reads CASSLSQTLNTEAFF. The CDR3 DNA follows: TGCGCCAGCAGCTTATCACAGACGTTGAACACTGAAGCTTTCTTT. This chain joins TRBV5-1 and TRBJ1-1; D unclear. The V and J ends lost 2 bases and 0 bases respectively, with 11 bases between them. CDR1 and CDR2 (germline): SGHRS, YFSETQ. This CDR3 spans 15 amino acids.

This clonotype was detected ten times or more. This beta chain came through as a stray read in a library set up for alpha chains, and its size says little. V usage is TRBV5-1 and J usage is TRBJ1-1, with a tentative D call TRBD1 (5 bases). The length of the CDR3 is 17 residues. Trimming left V 1 base short and J 5 bases short, with 21 bases between. Germline loops: CDR1 SGHRS, CDR2 YFSETQ. DNA of the CDR3: TGCGCCAGCAGCTTGAGTCTCCCGGCAGGGAGAGGGACTGAAGCTTTCTTT. Amino acids: CASSLSLPAGRGTEAFF.

The table lists this clonotype with many counts. The size of this beta chain means little, since it is a stray read in a library made for alpha chains. The chain uses TRBV3-1 and TRBJ1-5, with D tentatively TRBD1 (6 bases). The CDR3 is made up of 14 amino acids. Trimming removed 1 base from V and 5 bases from J, with 9 bases in between. Per germline, CDR1 LGHDT and CDR2 YNNKEL (reference sequence). The CDR3 spells CASSQGGGDQPQHF. CDR3 in DNA: TGTGCCAGCAGCCAAGGAGGGGGGGATCAGCCCCAGCATTTT. The whole variable domain, filled in from reference TRBV3-1 and TRBJ1-5, reads DTAVSQTPKYLVTQMGNDKSIKCEQNLGHDTMYWYKQDSKKFLKIMFSYNNKELIINETVPNRFSPKSPDKAHLNLHINSLELGDSAVYFCASSQGGGDQPQHFGDGTRLSIL.

In regard to this clonotype: As an off-target read in a library built for alpha chains, this beta chain has a frequency of little significance. The chain joins TRBV20-1 to TRBJ1-5; D uncertain. The ends were cut back, 0 bases at V and 6 bases at J, with 6 bases in the middle. The CDR3 is 12 residues long. CDR1 DFQATT and CDR2 SNEGSKA come from the germline V gene (reference sequence). The DNA of the CDR3 is TGCAGTGCTAGAGATCCACTTCAGCCCCAGCATTTT. Encoded protein: CSARDPLQPQHF.

In its sample, this clonotype was seen many times. The library was designed around alpha chains, so this beta chain is a stray read whose abundance carries little weight. CDR3 residues: CSARDSGRGRYNEQFF. CDR3 nucleotides: TGCAGTGCTAGAGATTCGGGGCGGGGTAGGTACAATGAGCAGTTCTTC. The rearrangement uses TRBV20-1 and TRBJ2-1; weak D call: TRBD2 (6 bases). Trimming stripped 0 bases from V and 4 bases from J, with 16 bases between. This CDR3 region has 16 residues. Germline V gene sequence: CDR1 DFQATT, CDR2 SNEGSKA (reference sequence).

This clonotype was observed at least ten times. This beta chain represents an off-target read in a library built for alpha chains; its size is of limited meaning. The chain carries TRBV14 and TRBJ2-7, with D uncertain. Germline-derived CDR1 and CDR2 are SGHDN and FVKESK. The CDR3 sequence is 13 residues long. The germline V and J ends were trimmed by 1 base and 2 bases, with 6 bases remaining between them. CDR3 residues: CASSQGYPYEQYF. The DNA of the CDR3 is TGTGCCAGCAGCCAAGGCTACCCCTACGAGCAGTACTTC.

This clonotype was found many times. A library prepared for alpha chains yielded this beta chain as an off-target read; its size is of little meaning. V gene TRBV4-2 combines with J gene TRBJ1-4; 7 bases are a match to TRBD1. This CDR3 is 13 amino acids long. Per the germline V gene, CDR1 is LGHNA and CDR2 is YNFKEQ. The junction had 3 bases not matched to a gene; V was cut back by 3 bases and J by 8 bases. CDR3 in DNA: TGTGCCAGCAGCCAGGGGACAGACGAAAAACTGTTTTTT. Amino acids: CASSQGTDEKLFF.

With regard to this clonotype: This beta chain appears as a stray read in a library generated for alpha chains; its size is not informative. V gene TRBV14 combines with J gene TRBJ1-1; D uncertain. V was trimmed by 4 bases and J by 1 base, leaving 10 bases between them. This CDR3 is 14 amino acids long. Germline V CDR1 and CDR2: SGHDN, FVKESK. CDR3 nucleotides: TGTGCCAGCAGCCGTTGGCGGGAGAACACTGAAGCTTTCTTT. It encodes CASSRWRENTEAFF.

This clonotype came up many times. This beta chain is a stray read from a library made for alpha chains; its abundance is not meaningful. The chain uses TRBV7-2 and TRBJ1-5; D is ambiguous. This CDR3 has 14 residues. V was cut by 2 bases and J by 6 bases, with 11 bases left in between. Germline CDR1 is SGHTA and CDR2 is FQGNSA. CDR3: CASSLNGEGQPQHF. The CDR3 coding sequence is TGTGCCAGCAGCTTAAATGGGGAGGGTCAGCCCCAGCATTTT.

For this clonotype: The library was built for alpha chains, so this beta chain is an off-target read and its size means little. This chain connects TRBV3-1 to TRBJ1-2; D is unresolved. V dropped 2 bases and J dropped 4 bases, with 8 bases sitting between them. The germline CDR1 and CDR2 sequences are LGHDT and YNNKEL (reference sequence). This CDR3 contains 13 residues. The CDR3 region is CASSQFNGYGYTF. DNA for the CDR3: TGTGCCAGCAGCCAATTCAACGGCTATGGCTACACCTTC.

This clonotype was counted at least ten times. This beta chain is an unintended read in a library built for alpha chains; its size means little. The chain recombines TRBV7-2 with TRBJ1-2; no clear D. V lost 5 bases, J lost 4 bases, and 11 bases lay in between. CDR1 and CDR2 (germline): SGHTA, FQGNSA. The CDR3 runs to 13 residues. The CDR3 is CASSVEESYGYTF. CDR3 coding DNA: TGTGCCAGCAGCGTGGAGGAGAGCTATGGCTACACCTTC.

In its sample, this clonotype was seen many times. Little can be read into the size of this beta chain, an off-target read in a library designed for alpha chains. This chain connects TRBV4-1 to TRBJ2-2, with a possible D match to TRBD1 (5 bases). V lost 4 bases, J lost 3 bases, and 12 bases lay in between. The CDR3 is made up of 15 amino acids. Per the germline V gene, CDR1 is MGHRA and CDR2 is YSYEKL. The CDR3 DNA is TGCGCCAGCAGCCGTAAAGACAGAGACACCGGGGAGCTGTTTTTT. Residues: CASSRKDRDTGELFF.

This clonotype was seen many times. A library prepared for alpha chains yielded this beta chain as an off-target read; its size is of little meaning. This sequence joins TRBV10-1 and TRBJ2-1; D is unresolved. The CDR3 spans 11 residues. The V end was cut by 6 bases, the J end by 5 bases, with 5 bases between. Germline assignment: CDR1 WNHNN and CDR2 SYGVQD (reference sequence). The DNA for the CDR3 is TGCGCCAGCAGAGGAGACAATGAGCAGTTCTTC. This sequence encodes CASRGDNEQFF.

This clonotype has a handful of counts. With the library built for alpha chains, this beta chain is off target and its frequency is not meaningful. The chain uses TRBV7-2 and TRBJ1-5; D is ambiguous. The V gene's germline CDR1 is SGHTA and CDR2 FQGNSA. V was cut by 2 bases and J by 2 bases, with 19 bases left in between. The CDR3 covers 18 residues. The CDR3: CASSLPPIGPRGNQPQHF. Here the CDR3 DNA reads TGTGCCAGCAGCTTACCCCCCATCGGACCCCGAGGCAATCAGCCCCAGCATTTT.

Worth noting for this clonotype: Being off target in a library aimed at alpha chains, this beta chain has a size of little meaning. The V gene is TRBV12-3 or TRBV12-4, the J gene TRBJ2-1, with D perhaps matching TRBD2 (7 bases). This CDR3 comprises 17 residues. Trimming left V 4 bases short and J 4 bases short, with 20 bases between. CDR3 coding DNA: TGTGCCAGCAGTTACCAAACAGGGTGGGAGGGTTACAATGAGCAGTTCTTC. It translates to CASSYQTGWEGYNEQFF.

This clonotype was seen at least ten times. This beta chain came through as a stray read in a library set up for alpha chains, and its size says little. The CDR3 DNA is TGCGCCAGCAGCTTGGGACAGGGCTGGATGAACACTGAAGCTTTCTTT. It encodes CASSLGQGWMNTEAFF. The chain employs TRBV5-1 and TRBJ1-1; 7 bases line up with TRBD1. This CDR3 is built from 16 residues. Trimming at V came to 0 bases and at J to 0 bases, leaving 5 bases not matched to a gene. Germline lookup yields CDR1 SGHRS and CDR2 YFSETQ.

This clonotype was observed a few times. This beta chain came through as a stray read in a library set up for alpha chains, and its size says little. This chain connects TRBV2 to TRBJ1-2; 11 positions agree with TRBD1. The germline V gene has CDR1 SNHLY and CDR2 FYNNEI. V was pared by 4 bases and J by 8 bases, with 12 bases of the junction left unmatched. The CDR3 totals 16 residues. Here the CDR3 reads CASSAVSGTGGWGYTF. CDR3 in DNA: TGTGCCAGCAGTGCGGTATCCGGGACAGGGGGATGGGGCTACACCTTC.

In its sample, this clonotype was seen many times. This beta chain slipped into a library made for alpha chains as a stray read, so its size is not meaningful. The CDR3 DNA follows: TGTGCCAGCAGCTCCCAGGTCCTAGGGACAGATACGCAGTATTTT. Its translation: CASSSQVLGTDTQYF. The chain carries TRBV7-2 and TRBJ2-3; D call uncertain. V lost 4 bases to trimming and J lost 3 bases, with 14 bases between them. The CDR3 totals 15 residues. Germline V gene data show CDR1 as SGHTA and CDR2 as FQGNSA. Supplemented by reference TRBV7-2 and TRBJ2-3, the full variable domain reads GAGVSQSPSNKVTEKGKDVELRCDPISGHTALYWYRQSLGQGLEFLIYFQGNSAPDKSGLPSDRFSAERTGGSVSTLTIQRTQQEDSAVYLCASSSQVLGTDTQYFGPGTRLTVL.

This clonotype was observed many times. The library was prepared for alpha chains; this beta chain is a stray read, so its frequency means little. The chain joins TRBV5-1 to TRBJ1-1; D gene ambiguous. The CDR3 spans 13 residues. CDR1 and CDR2 (germline): SGHRS, YFSETQ. Trimming pared 5 bases from V and 4 bases from J, leaving 12 bases between. In DNA, the CDR3 is TGCGCCAGCAGTTGGTCGGGAAGCACTGAAGCTTTCTTT. Its protein product is CASSWSGSTEAFF. Based on the CDR3 plus reference TRBV5-1 and TRBJ1-1, the full variable domain is KAGVTQTPRYLIKTRGQQVTLSCSPISGHRSVSWYQQTPGQGLQFLFEYFSETQRNKGNFPGRFSGRQFSNSRSEMNVSTLELGDSALYLCASSWSGSTEAFFGQGTRLTVV.

This clonotype was recorded a few times. Since it is a stray read in a library aimed at alpha chains, this beta chain has a size that is not meaningful. This chain joins TRBV14 and TRBJ2-7; D remains ambiguous. The CDR3 covers 14 residues. Trimming shortened V by 6 bases and J by 2 bases, and 14 bases separated the two germline ends. CDR1 and CDR2 from the germline V gene are SGHDN and FVKESK. Here the CDR3 reads CASSAKDGPYEQYF. The CDR3 region has the DNA TGTGCCAGCAGTGCAAAGGACGGCCCCTACGAGCAGTACTTC.

This clonotype showed up many times. This beta chain is off target for a library built for alpha chains, so its abundance means little. This rearrangement joins TRBV7-2 to TRBJ2-5; D unresolved. In germline, CDR1 is SGHTA, CDR2 FQGNSA. Trimming stripped 1 base from V and 2 bases from J, with 2 bases between. CDR3 length equals 12 residues. For the CDR3, the DNA is TGTGCCAGCAGCTTAGTACAAGAGACCCAGTACTTC. Translated, it gives CASSLVQETQYF.

This clonotype was found many times. Found in a library prepared for alpha chains, this beta chain is an off-target read, and its abundance has little meaning. The J gene is TRBJ2-3, the V gene TRBV20-1; D is uncertain. The CDR3 contains 14 residues. From germline, CDR1 is DFQATT and CDR2 SNEGSKA (reference sequence). Written as DNA, the CDR3 is TGCAGAGTGATGGCTTCCCCTAGCACAGATACGCAGTATTTT. Its protein is CRVMASPSTDTQYF.